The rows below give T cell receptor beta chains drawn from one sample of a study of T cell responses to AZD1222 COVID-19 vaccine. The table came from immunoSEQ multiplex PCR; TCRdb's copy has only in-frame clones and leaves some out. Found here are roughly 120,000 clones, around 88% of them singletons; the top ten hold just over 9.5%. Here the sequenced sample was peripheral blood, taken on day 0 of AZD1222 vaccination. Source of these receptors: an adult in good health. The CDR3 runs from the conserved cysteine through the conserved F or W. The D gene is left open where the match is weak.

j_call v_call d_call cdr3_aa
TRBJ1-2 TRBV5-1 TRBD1 CASSSGQEHNYGYTF
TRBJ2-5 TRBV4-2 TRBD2 CASSQELGSGGAGETQYF
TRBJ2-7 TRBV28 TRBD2 CASSLRSGGRSSYEQYF
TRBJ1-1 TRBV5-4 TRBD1 CASSLTSGQGIAEAFF
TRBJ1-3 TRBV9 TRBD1 CASSLRTGSGNTIYF
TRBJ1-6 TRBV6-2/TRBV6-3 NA CASSTLPNREVDSPLHF
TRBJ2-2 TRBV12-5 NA CASGLSVPQTGELFF
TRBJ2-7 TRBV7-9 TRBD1 CASRARTGSTYEQYF
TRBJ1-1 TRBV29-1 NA CSVPPQGGMNTEAFF
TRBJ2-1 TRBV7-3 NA CASSPTPTGTADNEQFF
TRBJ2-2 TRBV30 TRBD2 CAWSLSLTSGEGELFF
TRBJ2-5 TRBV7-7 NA CASSPLASREETQYF
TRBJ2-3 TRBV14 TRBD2 CASSQVRTSGSGTQYF
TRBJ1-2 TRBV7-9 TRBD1 CASSYDRGRGYGYTF
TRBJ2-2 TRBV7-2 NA CASSFSANTGELFF
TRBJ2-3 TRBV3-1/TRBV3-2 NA CASSQEDGQGSTTSYTDTQYF
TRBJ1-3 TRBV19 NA CASSKGPGAGNTIYF
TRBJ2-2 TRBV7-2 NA CASSLATNTGELFF
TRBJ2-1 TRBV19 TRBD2 CASSISGGSPNEQFF
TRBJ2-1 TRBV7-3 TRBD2 CASSLGRGLAGNEQFF
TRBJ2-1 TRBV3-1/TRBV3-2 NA CASSQGAGKGSNEQFF
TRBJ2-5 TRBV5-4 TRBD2 CASRSTSEETQYF
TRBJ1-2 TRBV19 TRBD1 CASTPDRVNNYGYTF
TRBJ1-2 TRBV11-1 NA CASSSRWAEVGYTF
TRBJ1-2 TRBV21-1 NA CASSKGSGSVGHYGYTF
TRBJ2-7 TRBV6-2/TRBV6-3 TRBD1 CASSYSDRGYYEQYF
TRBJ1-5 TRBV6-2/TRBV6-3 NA CASSQGGPQHF
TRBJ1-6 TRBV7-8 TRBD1 CASSLGGRDRVRNSPLHF
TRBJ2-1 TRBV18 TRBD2 CASSQLAGPSRAYNEQFF
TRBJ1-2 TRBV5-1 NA CASSLEQEFNGYTF
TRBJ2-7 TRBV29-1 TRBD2 CSVRTSGAYEQYF
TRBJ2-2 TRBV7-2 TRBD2 CASSLDRGGANTGELFF
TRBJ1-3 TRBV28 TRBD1 CASSSLGTVSGNTIYF
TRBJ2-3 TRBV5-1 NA CASRVTGSFTDTQYF
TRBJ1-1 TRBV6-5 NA CASSSRYMVGQLEAFF
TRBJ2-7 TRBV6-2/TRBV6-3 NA CASSHNLGSSYEQYF
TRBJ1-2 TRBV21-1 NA CASSMTDGYTF
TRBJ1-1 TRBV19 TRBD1 CASRDRGLNTEAFF
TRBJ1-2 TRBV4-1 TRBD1 CASSQERGLGYGYTF
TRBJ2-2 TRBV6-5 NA CASSYSALRSTGELFF
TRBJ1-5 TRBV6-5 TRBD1 CASRRGTGLNQPQHF
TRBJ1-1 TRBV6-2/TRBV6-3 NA CASSMTIEAFF
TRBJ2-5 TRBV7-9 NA CASSFILTRNQETQYF
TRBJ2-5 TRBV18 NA CASSKYGSGETQYF
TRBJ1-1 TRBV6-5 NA CASFGTANTEAFF